These T cell receptor beta chains were read from a single sample in a study of shared clonotypes between healthy human individuals. Data came from immunoSEQ multiplex PCR; TCRdb stores just in-frame clones and leaves some out. The repertoire holds about 690,000 clones, about 90% seen once, with 34% in the top ten. Sequences were obtained from memory CD8+ T cells from PBMCs. These receptors were collected from a man between 18 and 35 years old in good health. Some clones in this sample may be carry-over from other donors' samples. Both conserved end residues are part of each CDR3. The order of the fields is J gene, clone size, D gene, V gene, CDR3 DNA, CDR3 protein. The D gene is left open where the match is weak. Not all rows give a size; the values are once, few, many and, for expanded clones, a class.

>TRBJ1-3|.|.|TRBV15
TGTGCCACCAGCAGGAGGGGTAACACCATATATTTT
CATSRRGNTIYF
>TRBJ2-1|.|TRBD1|TRBV5-6
TGTGCCAGCAGCTATGGACAGGGTGATGAGCAGTTCTTC
CASSYGQGDEQFF
>TRBJ2-5|.|.|TRBV13
TGTGCCAGCAGCTGGGAGTTAGAGACCCAGTACTTC
CASSWELETQYF
>TRBJ2-1|.|TRBD2|TRBV5-6
TGTGCCAGCAGCGTAGGACTAGCGGGAGTCAATGAGCAGTTCTTC
CASSVGLAGVNEQFF
>TRBJ2-2|once|TRBD2|TRBV7-9
TGTGCCAGCAGCCCACGACTAGCGGATTTAGGGAACACCGGGGAGCTGTTTTTT
CASSPRLADLGNTGELFF
>TRBJ1-1|.|TRBD1|TRBV29-1
TGCAGCGTTGGCGGGAGCCGGACAGGGGGCACTGAAGCTTTCTTT
CSVGGSRTGGTEAFF
>TRBJ2-5|once|.|TRBV2
TGTGCCAGCAGTGAGGTAGCGGCTCAAGAGACCCAGTACTTC
CASSEVAAQETQYF
>TRBJ1-1|.|TRBD1|TRBV19
TGTGCCAGTAGTATATTACCCCTCTCCCCCGGGACAGGGCATGGCACTGAAGCTTTCTTT
CASSILPLSPGTGHGTEAFF
>TRBJ2-7|.|TRBD2|TRBV11-2
TGTGCCAGCAGCTCCCCCGGGAGGAACTCCTACGAGCAGTACTTC
CASSSPGRNSYEQYF
>TRBJ2-3|.|.|TRBV21-1
TGTGCCAGCAGCAGAAGCAGGGTAGCTAGCGGAGACTCTAGCACAGATACGCAGTATTTT
CASSRSRVASGDSSTDTQYF
>TRBJ2-7|.|.|TRBV21-1
TGTGCCAGCAGCCCTTGGGGAGGGTCCCCCTCCTACGAGCAGTACTTC
CASSPWGGSPSYEQYF
>TRBJ2-7|.|TRBD2|TRBV2
TGTGCCAGCAGTGAAGGCGGGAGGGCACACGAGCAGTACTTC
CASSEGGRAHEQYF
>TRBJ2-4|.|.|TRBV6-5
TGTGCCAGCAGCCCCCTCCCTGGGGGCAAAAACATTCAGTACTTC
CASSPLPGGKNIQYF
>TRBJ1-2|.|.|TRBV7-7
TGTGCCAGCAGCCGCCGTAGATTCGGGTCTGTCTTC
CASSRRRFGSVF
>TRBJ1-4|few|.|TRBV4-1
TGCGCCAGCAGCCAAGTCCAGGGAAAACTGTTTTTT
CASSQVQGKLFF
>TRBJ1-4|.|.|TRBV30
TGTGCCTGGAGTGTGGGGCCGGGAGAGAATGAAAAACTGTTTTTT
CAWSVGPGENEKLFF
>TRBJ2-5|.|TRBD2|TRBV28
TGTGCCAGCAGCCCTTCGGGGGGTGATTATCTCGAGACCCAGTACTTC
CASSPSGGDYLETQYF
>TRBJ2-2|.|.|TRBV27
TGTGCCAGCAGTTTATCAGGGAGAGGCACCGGGGAGCTGTTTTTT
CASSLSGRGTGELFF
>TRBJ1-1|.|.|TRBV14
TGTGCCAGCAGCCAAGATAGGGGCGGCGACATGAACACTGAAGCTTTCTTT
CASSQDRGGDMNTEAFF
>TRBJ2-3|.|TRBD1|TRBV5-6
TGTGCCAGCATGGGACAGGGAGGCACAGATACGCAGTATTTT
CASMGQGGTDTQYF
>TRBJ2-2|.|.|TRBV6-4
TGTGCCAGCAGTTCCACAGGGACCGGGGAGCTGTTTTTT
CASSSTGTGELFF
>TRBJ2-4|.|.|TRBV9
TGTGCCAGCAGCGACGAGGTACTCCCTACCCTTCAGTACTTC
CASSDEVLPTLQYF
>TRBJ1-1|.|.|TRBV7-9
TGTGCCAGCAGCTTAGGTGGCACCGCGAACACTGAAGCTTTCTTT
CASSLGGTANTEAFF
>TRBJ2-2|.|.|TRBV6-4
TGTGCCAGCAGTGAAGAGTGGGGCGGCACCGGGGAGCTGTTTTTT
CASSEEWGGTGELFF
>TRBJ1-2|once|.|TRBV5-4
TGTGCCAGCAGCTTGTTAGATGGCTACACCTTC
CASSLLDGYTF